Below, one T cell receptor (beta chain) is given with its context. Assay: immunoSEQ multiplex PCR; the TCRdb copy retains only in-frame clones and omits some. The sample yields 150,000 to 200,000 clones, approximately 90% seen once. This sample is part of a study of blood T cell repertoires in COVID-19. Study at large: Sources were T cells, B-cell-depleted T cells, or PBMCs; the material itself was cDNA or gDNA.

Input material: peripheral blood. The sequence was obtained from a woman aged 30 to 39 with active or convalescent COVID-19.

In DNA form, the CDR3 reads TGTGCCAGCAGCGTAGGCGGGACTAGCTCCTTAGGGGCGTATACAGATACGCAGTATTTT. This gives the protein CASSVGGTSSLGAYTDTQYF. This chain connects TRBV9 to TRBJ2-3; 9 nucleotides line up with TRBD2. The V segment lost 0 bases and the J segment 3 bases; nucleotides outside the gene matches: 17. Germline lookup yields CDR1 SGDLS and CDR2 YYNGEE. This CDR3 has 20 residues.